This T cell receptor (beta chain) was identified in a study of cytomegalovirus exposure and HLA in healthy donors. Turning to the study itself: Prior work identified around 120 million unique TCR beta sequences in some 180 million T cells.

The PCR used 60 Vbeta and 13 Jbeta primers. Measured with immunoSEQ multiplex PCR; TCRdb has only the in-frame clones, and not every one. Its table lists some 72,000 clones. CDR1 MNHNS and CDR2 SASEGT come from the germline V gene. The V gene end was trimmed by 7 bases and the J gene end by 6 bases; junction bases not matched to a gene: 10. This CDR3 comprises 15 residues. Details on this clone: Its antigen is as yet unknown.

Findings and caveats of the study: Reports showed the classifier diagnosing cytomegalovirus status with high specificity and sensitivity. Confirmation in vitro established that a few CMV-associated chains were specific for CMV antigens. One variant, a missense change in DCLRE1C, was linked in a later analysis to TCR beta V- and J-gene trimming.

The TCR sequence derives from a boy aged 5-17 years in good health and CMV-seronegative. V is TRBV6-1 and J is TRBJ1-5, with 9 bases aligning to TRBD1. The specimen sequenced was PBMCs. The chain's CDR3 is CASTLMGTGSQPQHF. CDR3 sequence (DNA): TGTGCCAGCACCCTAATGGGGACAGGGAGTCAGCCCCAGCATTTT.